The 9 T cell receptor beta chains in this list originate from one sample, sequenced in a study of CD4 T cells in relation to SARS-CoV-2 and coronaviruses. Which antigens these TCRs recognize remains unknown. Method: immunoSEQ multiplex PCR; TCRdb's copy keeps in-frame clones and lacks some. The profile shows roughly 45,000 clones, 82% of them singletons. Sequenced: naive CD4+ T cells from PBMCs, cultured in vitro. Subset described: naive CD4+ T cells isolated by negative enrichment. The origin of the receptors is an adult with COVID-19.

The chain employs TRBV4-1 and TRBJ2-5; 10 bases line up with TRBD1. The CDR3 is 15 amino acids. V lost 4 bases and J lost 2; bases outside the gene matches: 4. The germline gives CDR1 MGHRA, CDR2 YSYEKL. The CDR3 sequence: CASSRDRGFQETQYF. In DNA, the CDR3 is TGCGCCAGCAGCCGGGACAGGGGTTTTCAAGAGACCCAGTACTTC.

The genes are TRBV2 and TRBJ2-7; the D gene could be TRBD1 or TRBD2 (5 bases each). Germline V CDR1 and CDR2: SNHLY, FYNNEI. V dropped 7 bases and J dropped 0 bases, with 16 bases sitting between them. The CDR3 has 15 amino acids. CDR3 sequence (DNA): TGTGCCAGCATGAGGGAGACAGACTACTCCTACGAGCAGTACTTC. This codes for CASMRETDYSYEQYF.

There are a few counts of this clone. The CDR3 coding sequence is TGTGCCAGCACAACGACTAGCGGGAGTTACGAGCAGTACTTC. Protein sequence: CASTTTSGSYEQYF. The rearrangement uses TRBV28 and TRBJ2-7, with 12 bases that match TRBD2. This CDR3 contains 14 residues. The junction had 5 bases not matched to a gene; V was cut back by 7 bases and J by 4 bases. Germline lookup yields CDR1 MDHEN and CDR2 SYDVKM.

The rearrangement joins TRBV19 to TRBJ1-4; no clear D gene. CDR1 is LNHDA and CDR2 is SQIVND in the germline V gene (reference sequence). The V and J ends lost 5 bases and 7 bases respectively, with 8 bases between them. The CDR3 has 12 residues. The CDR3 spells CASSQTTEKLFF. The DNA of the CDR3 is TGTGCCAGTAGTCAGACGACTGAAAAACTGTTTTTT.

V gene TRBV5-1 combines with J gene TRBJ1-2; D possibly corresponds to TRBD1 (5 bases). Germline loops: CDR1 SGHRS, CDR2 YFSETQ. Trimming shortened V by 0 bases and J by 6 bases, and 21 bases separated the two germline ends. The CDR3 length is 17 residues. This CDR3 is CASSLGGRAGRIHGYTF. In nucleotides, the CDR3 is TGCGCCAGCAGCTTGGGGGGTCGGGCAGGGAGAATCCATGGCTACACCTTC.

The chain recombines TRBV30 with TRBJ1-2; no firm D call. V was trimmed by 2 bases and J by 3 bases, leaving 7 bases between them. This CDR3 has 12 residues. Germline V CDR1 and CDR2: GTSNPN, SVGIG (reference sequence). CDR3 coding DNA: TGTGCCTGGAGTTCGGGCCACTATGGCTACACCTTC. Amino acid sequence: CAWSSGHYGYTF.

V usage is TRBV6-2 or TRBV6-3 and J usage is TRBJ2-6; the D is unclear. The V gene's germline CDR1 is MNHEY and CDR2 SVGEGT. V was cut by 2 bases and J by 0 bases, with 5 bases left in between. This CDR3 spans 15 amino acids. In nucleotides, the CDR3 is TGTGCCAGCAGTTACGTGAGCTCTGGGGCCAACGTCCTGACTTTC. Translated, it gives CASSYVSSGANVLTF.

The DNA of the CDR3 is TGTGCCAGCTCCAGGACCGGGACTAGCGGAATCAGGGTCAATGAGCAGTTCTTC. Protein: CASSRTGTSGIRVNEQFF. The chain recombines TRBV18 with TRBJ2-1, with TRBD2 matching 11 bases. This CDR3 is built from 18 residues. The V and J ends lost 6 bases and 6 bases, in that order; junction bases with no gene match: 16. Germline lookup yields CDR1 KGHSH and CDR2 LQKENI.

The chain is built from TRBV5-1 and TRBJ2-1; D gene ambiguous. The CDR3 covers 14 residues. CDR1 and CDR2 (germline): SGHRS, YFSETQ. V shed 0 bases and J shed 5 bases, with 9 bases lying between them. The CDR3 here is CASSLEARDNEQFF. DNA of the CDR3: TGCGCCAGCAGCTTGGAAGCTAGGGACAATGAGCAGTTCTTC. Full variable domain (missing parts from reference TRBV5-1 and TRBJ2-1): KAGVTQTPRYLIKTRGQQVTLSCSPISGHRSVSWYQQTPGQGLQFLFEYFSETQRNKGNFPGRFSGRQFSNSRSEMNVSTLELGDSALYLCASSLEARDNEQFFGPGTRLTVL.